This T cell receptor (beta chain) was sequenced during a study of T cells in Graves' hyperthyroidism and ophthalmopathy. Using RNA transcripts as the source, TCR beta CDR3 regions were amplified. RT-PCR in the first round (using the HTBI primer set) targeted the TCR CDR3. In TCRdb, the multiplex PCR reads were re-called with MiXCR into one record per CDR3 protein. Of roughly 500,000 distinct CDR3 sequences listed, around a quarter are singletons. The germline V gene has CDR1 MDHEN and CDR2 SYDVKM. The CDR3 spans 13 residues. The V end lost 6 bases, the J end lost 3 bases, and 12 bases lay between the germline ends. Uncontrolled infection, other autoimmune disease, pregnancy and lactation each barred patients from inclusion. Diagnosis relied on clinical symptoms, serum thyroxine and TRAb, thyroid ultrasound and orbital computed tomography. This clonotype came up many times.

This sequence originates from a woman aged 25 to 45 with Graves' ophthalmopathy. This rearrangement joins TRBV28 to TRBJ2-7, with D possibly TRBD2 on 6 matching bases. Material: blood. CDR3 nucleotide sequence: TGTGCCAGCAGGCGGGACGACCTCTACGAGCAGTACTTC. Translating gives CASRRDDLYEQYF.